One and the same sample provided the 17 T cell receptor beta chains below, sequenced in a study of blood T cell repertoires in COVID-19. Repertoires were generated with immunoSEQ multiplex PCR, while TCRdb's copy carries only in-frame clones and drops some. In the table there are around 230,000 clones, about 85% of which are singletons. Sequencing input: peripheral blood. All receptors come from a man between 60 and 70 years old who had recovered from COVID-19.

The rearrangement links TRBV2 to TRBJ1-6; D might be TRBD1 (6 bases). The CDR3 extends over 13 amino acids. The V end lost 6 bases, the J end lost 11 bases, and 14 bases lay between the germline ends. The germline V gene has CDR1 SNHLY and CDR2 FYNNEI. CDR3 coding DNA: TGTGCCAGCAGCCCAGGGGCGAGGACACCCCTCCACTTT. Translated, it gives CASSPGARTPLHF. Combining the CDR3 with reference TRBV2 and TRBJ1-6 gives the whole variable domain EPEVTQTPSHQVTQMGQEVILRCVPISNHLYFYWYRQILGQKVEFLVSFYNNEISEKSEIFDDQFSVERPDGSNFTLKIRSTKLEDSAMYFCASSPGARTPLHFGNGTRLTVT.

V is TRBV5-8 and J is TRBJ1-1; D is undetermined. The CDR3 has 16 residues. Germline CDR1 and CDR2: SGHTS and YDEGEE. The V gene lost 0 bases and the J gene lost 4 bases, with 16 bases spanning the gap. CDR3 region: CASSLVVRELSTEAFF. CDR3 bases: TGTGCCAGCAGCTTGGTGGTTCGGGAGTTAAGCACTGAAGCTTTCTTT.

The V gene is TRBV10-3, the J gene TRBJ1-3, with 9 bases that match TRBD1. This CDR3 region has 15 residues. Trimming cost V 5 bases and J 4 bases; bases outside gene matches: 6. CDR1 and CDR2 (germline): ENHRY, SYGVKD. CDR3 residues: CAISIRGQGGNTIYF. The CDR3 DNA is TGTGCCATCAGTATACGGGGACAGGGCGGAAACACCATATATTTT.

V is TRBV6-5 and J is TRBJ1-5; D not certain. CDR1 is MNHEY, CDR2 SVGAGI, per germline. Trimming took off 10 bases at V and 6 bases at J, with 16 bases between the two ends. This CDR3 has 13 residues. DNA for the CDR3: TGTGCCACCCGGTTTTTGTGTTGTCAGCCCCAGCATTTT. Translated: CATRFLCCQPQHF.

CDR3 sequence reads: CASSLDRAYEQYV. CDR3 nucleotides: TGTGCCAGCAGCTTAGACAGGGCCTACGAGCAGTACGTC. The chain couples TRBV11-2 to TRBJ2-7; tentatively, D is TRBD1 (5 bases). Germline V lookup: CDR1 SGHAT, CDR2 FQNNGV. The CDR3 is 13 residues long. With 0 bases removed from V and 2 bases from J, the gap between germline ends came to 5 bases.

This chain links TRBV6-5 with TRBJ1-5; D gene unclear. Germline V gives CDR1 MNHEY, CDR2 SVGAGI. The ends were cut back, 4 bases at V and 6 bases at J, with 13 bases in the middle. The CDR3 spans 14 residues. CDR3 nucleotides: TGTGCCAGCAGTTCAATCAGGTCCGGTCAGCCCCAGCATTTT. This gives the protein CASSSIRSGQPQHF.

This clone was observed a single time. The genes are TRBV9 and TRBJ1-2; 7 bases are a match to TRBD1. From germline, CDR1 is SGDLS and CDR2 YYNGEE. With 1 base clipped from V and 8 bases from J, the junction kept 14 bases outside the gene matches. This CDR3 region has 16 residues. CDR3 bases: TGTGCCAGCAGCGTACTAGCGACACAGGGGACTAGGGGCTACACCTTC. The encoded protein is CASSVLATQGTRGYTF.

The J gene is TRBJ2-3, the V gene TRBV15, with 7 bases that match TRBD1. This CDR3 comprises 15 residues. V dropped 0 bases and J dropped 4; count of bases not matched to a gene: 4. Germline lookup yields CDR1 LNHNV and CDR2 YYDKDF (reference sequence). In DNA form, the CDR3 reads TGTGCCACCAGCAGAGACGGGACAGTGGCAGATACGCAGTATTTT. This translates into CATSRDGTVADTQYF.

This clone was seen a single time. V usage is TRBV18 and J usage is TRBJ2-7; the D gene is possibly TRBD1 (5 bases). Trimming cost V 3 bases and J 3 bases, with 12 bases left between them. Germline V gene sequence: CDR1 KGHSH, CDR2 LQKENI. This CDR3 comprises 14 residues. CDR3 nucleotide sequence: TGTGCCAGCTCACCCGACAGTTCCTTCTACGAGCAGTACTTC. Protein sequence: CASSPDSSFYEQYF.

This clone showed up just a few times. The rearrangement links TRBV28 to TRBJ2-3; TRBD2 might be the D (6 bases). This CDR3 has 15 residues. The ends were cut back, 2 bases at V and 1 base at J, with 10 bases in the middle. Per the germline V gene, CDR1 is MDHEN and CDR2 is SYDVKM. The CDR3 nucleotides are TGTGCCAGCAGTTTAGGCGGGGATCGCACAGATACGCAGTATTTT. Translated: CASSLGGDRTDTQYF.

V and J are TRBV28 and TRBJ1-1, with 7 bases matching TRBD1. Germline loops: CDR1 MDHEN, CDR2 SYDVKM. This CDR3 is built from 15 residues. V gave up 4 bases and J gave up 9 bases; unmatched junction bases: 14. The CDR3 sequence is CASSSRTGATIKAFF. For the CDR3, the DNA is TGTGCCAGCAGTTCCCGGACAGGCGCAACTATTAAAGCTTTCTTT.

The CDR3 is CASSLEGGDYNEQFF. The CDR3 region has the DNA TGCGCCAGCAGCTTGGAAGGGGGGGACTACAATGAGCAGTTCTTC. The rearrangement uses TRBV5-1 and TRBJ2-1; D might be TRBD2 (7 bases). The CDR3 length is 15 residues. The V gene lost 0 bases and the J gene lost 3 bases, with 10 bases spanning the gap. CDR1 and CDR2 from the germline V gene are SGHRS and YFSETQ.

This clone was counted only a few times. The gene calls are TRBV5-1 and TRBJ2-7; TRBD2 might be the D (6 bases). From germline, CDR1 is SGHRS and CDR2 YFSETQ. V lost 0 bases and J 3 bases, leaving 10 bases between the germline ends. This CDR3 is built from 14 residues. CDR3 nucleotides: TGCGCCAGCAGCTTGGATTACGGGAGCTACGAGCAGTACGTC. Translated: CASSLDYGSYEQYV.

This clone was counted a single time. The chain carries TRBV28 and TRBJ2-5, with D tentatively TRBD1 (6 bases). The CDR3 is made up of 14 amino acids. Trimming stripped 4 bases from V and 3 bases from J, with 12 bases between. CDR1 and CDR2 from the germline V gene are MDHEN and SYDVKM. The CDR3 sequence: CASSWQGIKETQYF. In DNA form, the CDR3 reads TGTGCCAGCAGTTGGCAGGGGATTAAAGAGACCCAGTACTTC.

This clone was observed once. V is TRBV6-5 and J is TRBJ2-7, with 8 bases matching TRBD1. Germline lookup yields CDR1 MNHEY and CDR2 SVGAGI. The CDR3 length is 14 residues. J lost 7 bases, V lost 2 bases, and 7 bases had no gene match. CDR3 protein: CASSYGQGVREQYV. Here the CDR3 DNA reads TGTGCCAGCAGTTACGGACAGGGAGTACGTGAGCAGTACGTC.

This rearrangement joins TRBV4-2 to TRBJ2-4, with TRBD1 as a possible D gene (6 bases). The V gene's germline CDR1 is LGHNA and CDR2 YNFKEQ. V lost 0 bases and J lost 0, with 12 bases in between. The CDR3 spans 17 residues. In nucleotides, the CDR3 is TGTGCCAGCAGCCAAGATAAGGGGGACCTAGCCAAAAACATTCAGTACTTC. This sequence encodes CASSQDKGDLAKNIQYF.

The rearrangement uses TRBV3-1 (or the pseudogene TRBV3-2) and TRBJ2-7, with 8 bases that match TRBD2. The CDR3 is made up of 15 amino acids. Germline CDR1 LGHDT, CDR2 YNNKEL (reference sequence). The J segment lost 3 bases and the V segment lost 3 bases, leaving 7 bases of the junction unmatched. CDR3 region: CASSHSVAGGYEQYF. The CDR3 coding sequence is TGTGCCAGCAGCCACTCGGTGGCGGGGGGCTACGAGCAGTACTTC.